These 30 T cell receptor beta chains originate from one sample sequenced in a study of Graves' ophthalmopathy and Graves' hyperthyroidism (dated by TCRdb to 2016 to 2019). Sequencing instrument: Illumina HiSeq 2000. For repertoire sequencing, TCR beta CDR3 regions were amplified from RNA transcripts. A first-round RT-PCR used HTBI primers with the Qiagen OneStep RT-PCR kit, followed by a second-round multiplex PCR, size selection and purification. In TCRdb, the public reads were trimmed at Q25 with fastp and aligned with MiXCR, with productive beta chains retained. Merged by CDR3 protein, the rows form single entries marked with the most common genes and DNA. In all, the sample holds over a million distinct CDR3 sequences, and 35% to 40% of those were seen once. The ten largest clones capture 11% of the sample. Sequencing was carried out using peripheral blood or thyroid tissue (not recorded which). These receptors came from an adult man with Graves' hyperthyroidism.

This clonotype was detected many times. V is TRBV7-3 and J is TRBJ1-1; TRBD1 matches 7 bases. Germline V gene data show CDR1 as SGHTA and CDR2 as FQGTGA. This CDR3 comprises 16 residues. V shed 5 bases, J shed 5 bases, and the junction held 14 bases outside the gene matches. As DNA, the CDR3 is TGTGCCAGCAGCCCGACGTACAAGGGGGCTTTAACTGAAGCTTTCTTT. Amino acid sequence: CASSPTYKGALTEAFF.

The rearrangement uses TRBV7-8 and TRBJ2-2, with 12 bases identical to TRBD2. Per the germline V gene, CDR1 is SGHVS and CDR2 is FQNEAQ. This CDR3 comprises 15 residues. V shed 5 bases and J 6 bases; nucleotides not matched to a gene: 4. The CDR3, as DNA: TGTGCCAGCAGCACCGGGACTAGCGGGCCCGGGGAGCTGTTTTTT. This gives the protein CASSTGTSGPGELFF.

This clonotype was observed many times. The rearrangement uses TRBV29-1 and TRBJ2-7, with D perhaps matching TRBD1 (6 bases). This CDR3 is built from 13 residues. Germline assignment: CDR1 SQVTM and CDR2 ANQGSEA. With 0 bases removed from V and 5 bases from J, the gap between germline ends came to 11 bases. The CDR3, as DNA: TGCAGCGTTGAAGATCAGGGGTTTCACGAGCAGTACTTC. Protein sequence: CSVEDQGFHEQYF.

This clonotype occurred many times. CDR3 sequence: CSARKAGTSGATGELFF. CDR3 DNA: TGCAGTGCTAGGAAGGCGGGGACTAGCGGGGCCACCGGGGAGCTGTTTTTT. This chain connects TRBV20-1 to TRBJ2-2, with TRBD2 identical over 13 bases. The ends lost 3 bases at V and 4 bases at J; junction bases unmatched: 8. Germline V gene lookup returns CDR1 DFQATT and CDR2 SNEGSKA (reference sequence). There are 17 residues in the CDR3.

In the case of this clonotype: Lacking the conserved final phenylalanine or tryptophan, this CDR3 likely reflects a read error. No DNA is shown, since the ends of the CDR3 on it are uncertain; the CDR3 is the one TCRdb lists. The chain carries TRBV5-5 and TRBJ2-6; the table's D call, TRBD1, was not checked against the DNA. The length of the CDR3 is 10 amino acids, counting both ends. CDR1 and CDR2 from the germline V gene are SGHKS and YYEKEE (reference sequence). The CDR3 is CASSLGLSTS.

This clonotype was detected many times. The CDR3 loop reads CATSDPGQDYGYTF. DNA for the CDR3: TGTGCCACCAGTGATCCGGGACAGGACTATGGCTACACCTTC. J is TRBJ1-2 and V is TRBV24-1, with 8 bases identical to TRBD1. Germline-derived CDR1 and CDR2 are KGHDR and SFDVKD. This CDR3 is 14 amino acids long. V lost 3 bases, J lost 3 bases, and 2 bases stayed unmatched.

The chain links TRBV10-3 to TRBJ2-2, with a tentative D call TRBD1 (6 bases). Germline V gene sequence: CDR1 ENHRY, CDR2 SYGVKD. The CDR3 is 15 residues long. The V and J ends lost 6 bases and 2 bases respectively, with 13 bases between them. In DNA, the CDR3 is TGTGCCATCAGCCAGGACAGAGAAAACACCGGGGAGCTGTTTTTT. Its protein product is CAISQDRENTGELFF.

The chain combines TRBV9 with TRBJ2-3; TRBD2 aligns across 7 bases. V shed 0 bases and J 6 bases; nucleotides not matched to a gene: 7. This CDR3 contains 15 residues. CDR1 and CDR2 (germline): SGDLS, YYNGEE. CDR3 bases: TGTGCCAGCAGCGTAGATCGACTAGCCGCCGATACGCAGTATTTT. It encodes CASSVDRLAADTQYF.

The chain has TRBV12-3 or TRBV12-4 and TRBJ2-7, with no clear D. Between the trimmed V and J ends, which lost 5 bases and 3 bases, there was a span of 17 bases. This CDR3 is built from 15 residues. CDR3 residues: CASSEGRSGNYEQYF. CDR3 nucleotide sequence: TGTGCCAGCAGTGAAGGCAGGTCGGGTAACTACGAGCAGTACTTC.

The chain employs TRBV7-9 and TRBJ1-1; tentative D call: TRBD1 (5 bases). The V and J ends lost 3 bases and 2 bases respectively, with 19 bases between them. The CDR3 spans 17 residues. The germline CDR1 and CDR2 sequences are SEHNR and FQNEAQ (reference sequence). In DNA, the CDR3 is TGTGCCAGCAGCTTGACCCCCCAGGGTCCGGGTAACACTGAAGCTTTCTTT. Amino acids: CASSLTPQGPGNTEAFF.

The chain couples TRBV10-3 to TRBJ1-6; no clear D gene. Germline V lookup: CDR1 ENHRY, CDR2 SYGVKD. V lost 1 base, J lost 8 bases, and 9 bases lay in between. The CDR3 loop spans 14 amino acids. CDR3 DNA sequence: TGTGCCATCAGTGAGTTCCAGGAGGATTCACCCCTCCACTTT. Its translation: CAISEFQEDSPLHF.

The genes are TRBV6-5 and TRBJ2-5; D remains ambiguous. Germline V gives CDR1 MNHEY, CDR2 SVGAGI. Trimming removed 4 bases from V and 1 base from J, with 10 bases in between. The CDR3 length is 14 residues. Here the CDR3 DNA reads TGTGCCAGCAGTTCACACATCCCCCAAGAGACCCAGTACTTC. Translated: CASSSHIPQETQYF.

About this clonotype: At one end, the junction sequence differs from germline, possibly due to a read error. The rearrangement joins TRBV6-5 to TRBJ1-5, with unresolved D. The CDR3 totals 12 residues. The germline V gene has CDR1 MNHEY and CDR2 SVGAGI. The DNA for the CDR3 is TGTGCCGGCAGACGCCCTAATCAGCCCCAGCATTTT. Its protein product is CAGRRPNQPQHF.

This clonotype was seen a handful of times. This rearrangement joins TRBV27 to TRBJ2-7; 9 bases match TRBD1. From germline, CDR1 is MNHEY and CDR2 SMNVEV (reference sequence). J was trimmed by 5 bases and V by 6 bases; bases with no gene match: 8. The length of the CDR3 is 14 residues. Written as DNA, the CDR3 is TGTGCCAGCAGGCGGGACAGGGATGGCCACGAGCAGTACTTC. This codes for CASRRDRDGHEQYF.

This clonotype was observed at least ten times. The chain combines TRBV3-1 with TRBJ2-7; TRBD1 matches at 7 bases. Looked up from germline, CDR1 is LGHDT and CDR2 is YNNKEL (reference sequence). This CDR3 is built from 14 residues. V gave up 0 bases and J gave up 2 bases; unmatched junction bases: 1. The CDR3 reads CASSQEDRTYEQYF. CDR3 nucleotides: TGTGCCAGCAGCCAAGAGGACAGGACCTACGAGCAGTACTTC.

Points on this clonotype: A much larger clone lies one base from this, so it may be a read error. V is TRBV29-1 and J is TRBJ2-7; D uncertain. The CDR3 extends over 14 amino acids. The V and J ends lost 4 bases and 0 bases respectively, with 13 bases between them. Germline lookup yields CDR1 SQVTM and CDR2 ANQGSEA. The CDR3 is CSVASFDYSYEQYF. CDR3 nucleotides: TGCAGCGTTGCTAGTTTTGATTACTCCTACGAGCAGTACTTC.

The V and J genes are TRBV7-2 and TRBJ2-5; D gene ambiguous. The CDR3 runs 17 residues. V was pared by 4 bases and J by 1 base, with 19 bases between. CDR1 and CDR2 (germline): SGHTA, FQGNSA. Here the CDR3 DNA reads TGTGCCAGCAGCTCAGGCTACAGAAGATCATCCCAAGAGACCCAGTACTTC. It yields the protein CASSSGYRRSSQETQYF.

This clonotype was seen only a few times. The V call is TRBV29-1, the J call TRBJ1-1; the D gene is possibly TRBD1 (5 bases). V was cut by 7 bases and J by 9 bases, with 12 bases left in between. The CDR3 is 10 amino acids. Germline values: CDR1 SQVTM, CDR2 ANQGSEA. CDR3 sequence (DNA): TGCAGCGCCACCAGGGAGAAAGCTTTCTTT. Translation: CSATREKAFF.

The chain couples TRBV12-3 or TRBV12-4 to TRBJ1-1; D unclear. Between the trimmed V and J ends, which lost 6 bases and 4 bases, there was a span of 15 bases. The CDR3 loop spans 14 amino acids. DNA for the CDR3: TGTGCCAGCAGGACAACCGAGGGTAGCACTGAAGCTTTCTTT. Translating it yields CASRTTEGSTEAFF.

This clonotype has a handful of counts. The V gene is TRBV10-3, the J gene TRBJ2-7; TRBD2 matches 8 bases. J gave up 2 bases and V 7 bases, and 13 bases lay outside the gene matches. Germline V lookup: CDR1 ENHRY, CDR2 SYGVKD. This CDR3 region has 16 residues. This chain's CDR3 is CAITSGPPGGTYEQYF. Here the CDR3 DNA reads TGTGCCATCACCTCCGGCCCCCCGGGAGGGACCTACGAGCAGTACTTC.

This sequence joins TRBV10-3 and TRBJ2-5, with D tentatively TRBD2 (6 bases). The CDR3 is 15 residues long. In germline, CDR1 is ENHRY, CDR2 SYGVKD. Trimming stripped 0 bases from V and 5 bases from J, with 13 bases between. CDR3 in amino acids: CAISESGGVHETQYF. DNA for the CDR3: TGTGCCATCAGTGAGTCCGGGGGTGTACACGAGACCCAGTACTTC.

In this sample, this clonotype turned up many times. The gene calls are TRBV12-3 or TRBV12-4 and TRBJ1-1, with D perhaps matching TRBD1 (6 bases). The CDR3 spans 14 residues. V was pared by 5 bases and J by 1 base, with 11 bases between. The DNA of the CDR3 is TGTGCCAGCAGTGGCGGGGGCCCGAACACTGAAGCTTTCTTT. As protein: CASSGGGPNTEAFF.

This clonotype has just a few counts. The chain carries TRBV6-1 and TRBJ1-3; 7 bases align to TRBD1. Germline V gives CDR1 MNHNS, CDR2 SASEGT. This CDR3 is 13 amino acids long. With V trimmed by 3 bases and J by 7 bases, 3 bases remained unmatched. CDR3 nucleotide sequence: TGTGCCAGCAGTGAGGAGGGGGCGAACACCATATATTTT. Its protein product is CASSEEGANTIYF.

V and J are TRBV12-3 or TRBV12-4 and TRBJ2-2; D is unresolved. V lost 6 bases, J lost 0 bases, and 14 bases lay in between. CDR3 length: 16 amino acids. This chain's CDR3 is CASRERRSSNTGELFF. CDR3 nucleotides: TGTGCCAGCAGGGAGAGACGGAGTTCGAACACCGGGGAGCTGTTTTTT.

This clonotype came up a few times. The chain links TRBV27 to TRBJ1-1; D gene uncertain. The ends were cut back, 3 bases at V and 8 bases at J, with 13 bases in the middle. This CDR3 is 13 amino acids long. Germline V gene data show CDR1 as MNHEY and CDR2 as SMNVEV (reference sequence). As DNA, the CDR3 is TGTGCCAGCAGTTTTTGGCCCCCCTCGGAAGCTTTCTTT. Its protein product is CASSFWPPSEAFF.

This clonotype was found many times. The V gene is TRBV7-2, the J gene TRBJ2-2; 7 nucleotides align to TRBD1. Germline values: CDR1 SGHTA, CDR2 FQGNSA. V lost 6 bases and J lost 1; bases outside the gene matches: 11. The length of the CDR3 is 17 residues. CDR3 nucleotides: TGTGCCAGCAGAGACGTAAACAGGGGCCTGAACACCGGGGAGCTGTTTTTT. This translates into CASRDVNRGLNTGELFF.

The chain couples TRBV5-1 to TRBJ2-7; D remains unclear. CDR3 size: 14 residues. Trimming took 0 bases from V and 5 from J, leaving 12 bases between them. Germline V gene sequence: CDR1 SGHRS, CDR2 YFSETQ. The CDR3 loop reads CASSLAPTYDEQYF. The CDR3 nucleotides read TGCGCCAGCAGCTTGGCCCCGACTTACGACGAGCAGTACTTC.

The chain combines TRBV10-3 with TRBJ1-5; tentative D call: TRBD1 (5 bases). The V gene's germline CDR1 is ENHRY and CDR2 SYGVKD. Trimming removed 7 bases at V and 2 bases at J, with 18 bases between. This CDR3 spans 16 amino acids. The CDR3 nucleotides are TGTGCCATCACCGAATGGAGGGGTGATGGCAATCAGCCCCAGCATTTT. Amino acids: CAITEWRGDGNQPQHF.

This clonotype has a handful of counts. V usage is TRBV12-3 or TRBV12-4 and J usage is TRBJ2-2; weak D call: TRBD2 (7 bases). The ends were cut back, 5 bases at V and 5 bases at J, with 15 bases in the middle. There are 15 residues in the CDR3. The CDR3 sequence: CASSPAGAWTGELFF. The CDR3 DNA reads TGTGCCAGCAGTCCGGCGGGGGCTTGGACCGGGGAGCTGTTTTTT.

The J gene is TRBJ1-5, the V gene TRBV20-1; 8 bases fit TRBD1. V dropped 5 bases and J dropped 5; count of bases not matched to a gene: 8. This CDR3 contains 14 residues. Germline V lookup: CDR1 DFQATT, CDR2 SNEGSKA (reference sequence). CDR3 residues: CSAADGQGHQPQHF. The CDR3 nucleotides are TGCAGTGCTGCGGACGGACAGGGTCATCAGCCCCAGCATTTT.